This T cell receptor (beta chain) comes out of a study of blood T cell repertoires in COVID-19. This clone was seen a few times. Sequencing was performed with immunoSEQ multiplex PCR; in TCRdb, only in-frame clones are kept and a portion is missing. The sample lists 90,000 to 150,000 clones, roughly 90% occurring once. This TCR was sampled from a human donor in a cohort sampled during active COVID-19. Sequences were obtained from peripheral blood.

The CDR3 DNA reads TGTGCCAGCAGCTGGACAGGGGTGGGCGAGCAGTACTTC. It codes for CASSWTGVGEQYF. This chain links TRBV7-9 with TRBJ2-7; TRBD1 agrees at 9 bases. The CDR3 totals 13 residues. Trimming cost V 4 bases and J 6 bases; bases outside gene matches: 4. The germline V gene has CDR1 SEHNR and CDR2 FQNEAQ (reference sequence).